This T cell receptor beta chain is drawn from a study of blood T cell repertoires in COVID-19. Turning to the study itself: There were acute and convalescent COVID-19 samples, and they came from the United States, Italy and Spain. The analysed material was cDNA or gDNA that came from T cells, B-cell-depleted T cells, or PBMCs.

Under the authors' procedure: Reference gene primer amplification yielded estimated nucleated cell counts. The data were produced by immunoSEQ multiplex PCR, yet TCRdb's version contains in-frame clones alone and is incomplete. That table furnishes V, J and clone size, whereas the DNA furnished D and trimming. The table lists under 300,000 clones, 80% to 90% of them singletons. The CDR3 is 16 residues long. Trimming shortened V by 1 base and J by 3 bases, and 11 bases separated the two germline ends. CDR1 is SGHRS and CDR2 is YFSETQ in the germline V gene. This receptor was identified in a man aged 25 to 40 who had recovered from COVID-19. Source material: peripheral blood. V is TRBV5-1 and J is TRBJ1-6; weak D call: TRBD1 (6 bases). The CDR3 DNA is TGCGCCAGCAGCTTGACAGGGTTAAACTATAATTCACCCCTCCACTTT. Its protein product is CASSLTGLNYNSPLHF.